This passage covers 4 T cell receptor beta chains from one sample sequenced in a study of cytomegalovirus exposure and HLA in healthy donors. 60 Vbeta and 13 Jbeta primers were used in PCR. Profiled with immunoSEQ multiplex PCR; TCRdb holds only in-frame clones, not every one. In the table there are 95,000 to 150,000 clones, more than 60% of which are singletons. The sequencing input was PBMCs. The source is a man between 18 and 35 years old in good health and CMV-seronegative.

This clone was counted between two and nine times. The V and J genes are TRBV21-1 and TRBJ1-2; TRBD1 is taken as the D call from the table, unchecked against the DNA. TRBV21-1 has pseudogene status. The CDR3 is 15 residues long. In DNA form, the CDR3 reads TGTGCCAGCAGCAAAGAAGTTGGGCAGGGTGGCGGCTACACCTTC. Protein: CASSKEVGQGGGYTF.

V and J are TRBV9 and TRBJ2-1; TRBD2 matches at 7 bases. This CDR3 comprises 17 residues. The ends lost 3 bases at V and 9 bases at J; junction bases unmatched: 18. Germline V gene lookup returns CDR1 SGDLS and CDR2 YYNGEE. CDR3 sequence: CASSGGWGGLPGGEQFF. For the CDR3, the DNA is TGTGCCAGCAGCGGAGGGTGGGGAGGGCTCCCCGGGGGTGAGCAGTTCTTC.

V is TRBV19 and J is TRBJ2-2; a possible D gene is TRBD1 (5 bases). The CDR3 has 16 amino acids. The germline V gene encodes CDR1 LNHDA and CDR2 SQIVND (reference sequence). The ends were cut back, 7 bases at V and 5 bases at J, with 20 bases in the middle. This chain's CDR3 is CASTFRQGSLTGELFF. For the CDR3, the DNA is TGTGCCAGTACCTTTCGTCAGGGTTCCTTGACCGGGGAGCTGTTTTTT.

This clone has just a few counts. The chain links TRBV11-3 to TRBJ2-5, with D perhaps TRBD2 (5 bases). The CDR3 length is 14 residues. V lost 0 bases, J lost 7 bases, and 12 bases lay in between. Germline V gene lookup returns CDR1 SGHNT and CDR2 YENEEA. CDR3 loop: CASSLEASRGTQYF. The DNA for the CDR3 is TGTGCCAGCAGCTTAGAGGCCTCTCGGGGGACCCAGTACTTC.